Each of the 27 T cell receptor beta chains below was sequenced from the same sample in a study of cytomegalovirus exposure and HLA in healthy donors. With 60 Vbeta and 13 Jbeta primers, the PCR was carried out. TCRdb's table, derived via immunoSEQ multiplex PCR, lists solely in-frame clones and lacks some. The data hold around 70,000 clones, with 60% to 85% observed a single time. Input material: PBMCs. The receptors come from a man between 65 and 80 years old in good health and CMV-seronegative.

This chain uses TRBV5-1 with TRBJ2-3, with TRBD2 identical over 7 bases. Germline trimming cut 3 bases from V and 4 bases from J; bases unmatched to any gene: 11. The V gene's germline CDR1 is SGHRS and CDR2 YFSETQ. The CDR3 sequence is 16 residues long. The CDR3 DNA is TGCGCCAGCAGCTCCTTAGCGGGTAAATCTTCAGATACGCAGTATTTT. This encodes CASSSLAGKSSDTQYF.

A single count supports this clone. The J gene is TRBJ2-7, the V gene TRBV11-2; 11 nucleotides agree with TRBD1. This CDR3 spans 15 amino acids. Germline V lookup: CDR1 SGHAT, CDR2 FQNNGV. V dropped 5 bases and J dropped 3; count of bases not matched to a gene: 6. The CDR3 DNA sequence: TGTGCCAGCAGCCCTTCCGGGACAGGGGGCTACGAGCAGTACTTC. It encodes CASSPSGTGGYEQYF. Full variable domain (outside the CDR3, taken from reference TRBV11-2 and TRBJ2-7): EAGVAQSPRYKIIEKRQSVAFWCNPISGHATLYWYQQILGQGPKLLIQFQNNGVVDDSQLPKDRFSAERLKGVDSTLKIQPAKLEDSAVYLCASSPSGTGGYEQYFGPGTRLTVT.

The chain uses TRBV28 and TRBJ1-2, with 8 bases that match TRBD1. This CDR3 comprises 16 residues. Germline values: CDR1 MDHEN, CDR2 SYDVKM. V gave up 3 bases and J gave up 8 bases; unmatched junction bases: 14. The DNA for the CDR3 is TGTGCCAGCAGTTTTGATCAGACAGGGGATGGGAACGGCTACACCTTC. Translation gives CASSFDQTGDGNGYTF.

V and J are TRBV18 and TRBJ2-1; 7 nucleotides match TRBD2. Germline V CDR1 and CDR2: KGHSH, LQKENI. The CDR3 loop spans 13 amino acids. Germline trimming cut 3 bases from V and 7 bases from J; bases unmatched to any gene: 3. CDR3 nucleotide sequence: TGTGCCAGCTCACCGGGCGGGAGTAATGAGCAGTTCTTC. Translated: CASSPGGSNEQFF.

This clone appeared once. The chain uses TRBV25-1 and TRBJ1-4, with 9 nucleotides matching TRBD1. The CDR3 consists of 17 residues. Germline V gene sequence: CDR1 MGHDK, CDR2 SYGVNS. J was trimmed by 7 bases and V by 1 base; bases with no gene match: 10. CDR3 amino acids: CASSELGVGQGGEKLFF. Written as DNA, the CDR3 is TGTGCCAGCAGTGAATTGGGTGTGGGACAGGGAGGTGAAAAACTGTTTTTT.

In this sample, this clone turned up a few times. This chain uses TRBV5-6 with TRBJ1-2; D is perhaps TRBD1 (6 bases). This CDR3 comprises 14 residues. V lost 4 bases to trimming and J lost 8 bases, with 18 bases between them. The germline V gene has CDR1 SGHDT and CDR2 YYEEEE. CDR3 bases: TGTGCCAGCAGCCGCAGGGGCTACAGTAGCGGCTACACCTTC. This translates into CASSRRGYSSGYTF.

The V and J genes are TRBV5-1 and TRBJ1-1; possible D gene TRBD1, 5 bases. The CDR3 loop spans 14 amino acids. The germline V gene has CDR1 SGHRS and CDR2 YFSETQ. Trimming left V 1 base short and J 1 base short, with 8 bases between. The DNA for the CDR3 is TGCGCCAGCAGCTTGACAACAGGGAACACTGAAGCTTTCTTT. This codes for CASSLTTGNTEAFF.

J is TRBJ1-2 and V is TRBV5-1, with no clear D. This CDR3 contains 14 residues. CDR1 SGHRS and CDR2 YFSETQ come from the germline V gene. V dropped 0 bases and J dropped 0 bases, with 6 bases sitting between them. This chain's CDR3 is CASSLDSSNYGYTF. DNA for the CDR3: TGCGCCAGCAGCTTGGACAGTTCTAACTATGGCTACACCTTC.

The genes are TRBV30 and TRBJ2-3, with TRBD2 as a possible D gene (6 bases). V lost 7 bases, J lost 6 bases, and 14 bases lay in between. The CDR3 runs to 12 residues. Germline V CDR1 and CDR2: GTSNPN, SVGIG (reference sequence). This CDR3 reads CASLRGGDTQYF. The CDR3 bases are TGTGCCTCCCTGCGGGGCGGGGATACGCAGTATTTT.

This clone was detected a few times. V usage is TRBV28 and J usage is TRBJ1-1, with TRBD1 as a possible D gene (5 bases). Germline values: CDR1 MDHEN, CDR2 SYDVKM. The CDR3 spans 15 residues. The germline V and J ends were trimmed by 8 bases and 0 bases, with 16 bases remaining between them. The CDR3 here is CASPPPGSLNTEAFF. CDR3 DNA: TGTGCCAGCCCACCACCAGGGTCATTGAACACTGAAGCTTTCTTT.

The V call is TRBV7-2, the J call TRBJ1-2; 7 bases align to TRBD1. This CDR3 has 14 amino acids. Germline values: CDR1 SGHTA, CDR2 FQGNSA. Trimming took 3 bases from V and 2 from J; bases not matched to a gene: 3. CDR3 sequence reads: CASSLTGQNYGYTF. Here the CDR3 DNA reads TGTGCCAGCAGCTTGACGGGACAGAACTATGGCTACACCTTC.

This chain uses TRBV7-2 with TRBJ2-5, with 9 bases identical to TRBD2. CDR1 SGHTA and CDR2 FQGNSA come from the germline V gene. The CDR3 has 14 amino acids. V trimming: 5 bases; J trimming: 2 bases; junction bases outside the gene matches: 3. CDR3 DNA sequence: TGTGCCAGCAGCCGCGGGGGGGTTCAAGAGACCCAGTACTTC. This gives the protein CASSRGGVQETQYF.

J is TRBJ2-7 and V is TRBV30; perhaps TRBD2 as D (6 bases). Trimming removed 0 bases at V and 9 bases at J, with 21 bases between. This CDR3 region has 15 residues. Germline V CDR1 and CDR2: GTSNPN, SVGIG (reference sequence). The CDR3 here is CAWSVTGAINGRQYF. CDR3 nucleotide sequence: TGTGCCTGGAGTGTAACGGGAGCCATTAACGGGAGGCAGTACTTC.

As DNA, the CDR3 is TGTGCCAGCAGTTTGGGGCCGCCGCCAGTAACCCAGTACTTC. It is translated as CASSLGPPPVTQYF. This sequence joins TRBV27 and TRBJ2-5, with D possibly being TRBD1 (5 bases). Trimming shortened V by 3 bases and J by 8 bases, and 16 bases separated the two germline ends. The CDR3 is 14 amino acids. CDR1 and CDR2 (germline): MNHEY, SMNVEV (reference sequence).

The chain carries TRBV2 and TRBJ1-1; D ambiguous. V lost 7 bases and J 3 bases, leaving 15 bases between the germline ends. Germline V gene lookup returns CDR1 SNHLY and CDR2 FYNNEI. This CDR3 region has 14 residues. Here the CDR3 reads CASILAGVDTEAFF. The DNA for the CDR3 is TGTGCCAGCATCTTAGCCGGAGTGGACACTGAAGCTTTCTTT.

The chain has TRBV28 and TRBJ1-2; D gene ambiguous. Germline CDR1 and CDR2: MDHEN and SYDVKM. V gave up 2 bases and J gave up 4 bases, with 5 bases separating them. The CDR3 is made up of 12 amino acids. The CDR3 region is CASSLQAYGYTF. For the CDR3, the DNA is TGTGCCAGCAGTTTACAGGCCTATGGCTACACCTTC.

The chain joins TRBV4-3 to TRBJ2-5; D is unresolved. The CDR3 has 15 amino acids. The V end lost 0 bases, the J end lost 5 bases, and 13 bases lay between the germline ends. CDR1 is LGHNA and CDR2 is YSLEER in the germline V gene. CDR3: CASSQDGEREETQYF. DNA for the CDR3: TGCGCCAGCAGCCAAGATGGTGAGCGTGAGGAGACCCAGTACTTC.

This clone was seen a single time. In DNA form, the CDR3 reads TGTGCCAGCAGCTTGGGATTAGCGGGAGGAAGGGAGCAGTACTTC. It encodes CASSLGLAGGREQYF. V usage is TRBV5-4 and J usage is TRBJ2-7; 10 bases map to TRBD2. Germline assignment: CDR1 SGHNT and CDR2 YYREEE (reference sequence). The trim removed 0 bases at V and 7 bases at J, leaving 7 bases unmatched. CDR3 size: 15 residues.

V and J are TRBV27 and TRBJ2-3, with TRBD2 as a possible D gene (5 bases). The germline V gene has CDR1 MNHEY and CDR2 SMNVEV (reference sequence). The CDR3 loop spans 12 amino acids. V was shortened by 8 bases and J by 8 bases, with 14 bases between the two germline ends. For the CDR3, the DNA is TGTGCCAGCTTTTTCTCAAGCGGTACGCAGTATTTT. Protein product: CASFFSSGTQYF.

This CDR3 is CASSIYSTNRELFF. CDR3 DNA: TGTGCCAGCAGTATATACAGTACCAACCGGGAGCTGTTTTTT. This rearrangement joins TRBV6-5 to TRBJ2-2; D not resolved. Germline V gives CDR1 MNHEY, CDR2 SVGAGI. V lost 5 bases and J 9 bases, leaving 16 bases between the germline ends. The CDR3 extends over 14 amino acids.

CDR3 residues: CASSNGQGVGTDTQYF. DNA for the CDR3: TGCGCCAGCAGCAACGGACAGGGAGTGGGCACAGATACGCAGTATTTT. The genes are TRBV5-1 and TRBJ2-3; 8 positions match TRBD1. CDR1 and CDR2 from the germline V gene are SGHRS and YFSETQ. J was trimmed by 1 base and V by 4 bases; bases with no gene match: 8. This CDR3 has 16 amino acids.

This clone appeared a few times. The rearrangement joins TRBV7-8 to TRBJ2-5; D is perhaps TRBD2 (5 bases). The CDR3 runs 13 residues. With 8 bases removed from V and 3 bases from J, the gap between germline ends came to 13 bases. Germline CDR1 reads SGHVS; CDR2 reads FQNEAQ. The CDR3: CASARGTEETQYF. The CDR3, as DNA: TGTGCCAGCGCTCGGGGAACCGAAGAGACCCAGTACTTC. Supplemented by reference TRBV7-8 and TRBJ2-5, the full variable domain reads GAGVSQSPRYKVAKRGQDVALRCDPISGHVSLFWYQQALGQGPEFLTYFQNEAQLDKSGLPSDRFFAERPEGSVSTLKIQRTQQEDSAVYLCASARGTEETQYFGPGTRLLVL.

The chain links TRBV5-1 to TRBJ2-7; maybe TRBD2 (5 bases). CDR1 is SGHRS, CDR2 YFSETQ, per germline. Trimming took 4 bases from V and 6 from J, leaving 8 bases between them. The CDR3 is 11 amino acids. The CDR3 sequence: CASSPGIEQYF. CDR3 bases: TGCGCCAGCAGCCCCGGGATCGAGCAGTACTTC.

This chain links TRBV6-5 with TRBJ2-7; 8 positions agree with TRBD1. V was clipped by 6 bases and J by 4 bases; unmatched bases: 5. Germline V CDR1 and CDR2: MNHEY, SVGAGI. This CDR3 is built from 13 residues. The CDR3 region is CASRYGQGYEQYF. CDR3 bases: TGTGCCAGCAGGTACGGACAGGGATACGAGCAGTACTTC.

V gene TRBV18 combines with J gene TRBJ1-1; TRBD1 might be the D (6 bases). The CDR3 loop spans 14 amino acids. In germline, CDR1 is KGHSH, CDR2 LQKENI. V lost 5 bases to trimming and J lost 8 bases, with 18 bases between them. Here the CDR3 DNA reads TGTGCCAGCTCAGTACGACAGGACCTTCAAGAAGCTTTCTTT. Its translation is CASSVRQDLQEAFF. The full variable domain, with the rest looked up from reference TRBV18 and TRBJ1-1, is NAGVMQNPRHLVRRRGQEARLRCSPMKGHSHVYWYRQLPEEGLKFMVYLQKENIIDESGMPKERFSAEFPKEGPSILRIQQVVRGDSAAYFCASSVRQDLQEAFFGQGTRLTVV.

The chain carries TRBV28 and TRBJ2-3; 9 bases are a match to TRBD2. J gave up 1 base and V 7 bases, and 15 bases lay outside the gene matches. From germline, CDR1 is MDHEN and CDR2 SYDVKM. The CDR3 length is 18 residues. CDR3 region: CASTLTPGLALGTDTQYF. The CDR3, as DNA: TGTGCCAGCACTCTTACACCGGGACTAGCTTTAGGCACAGATACGCAGTATTTT.

This clone showed up just a few times. V and J are TRBV27 and TRBJ2-5; 9 positions agree with TRBD1. The CDR3 consists of 16 residues. The J segment lost 5 bases and the V segment lost 5 bases, leaving 12 bases of the junction unmatched. Germline lookup yields CDR1 MNHEY and CDR2 SMNVEV (reference sequence). CDR3 bases: TGTGCCAGCAGTCCGACCGGGACAGGGTTGGGGGAGACCCAGTACTTC. Residues: CASSPTGTGLGETQYF.